This record covers a single T cell receptor beta chain. The authors' processing: Counts of nucleated cells, estimated from reference gene primer amplification, were obtained. Measured with immunoSEQ multiplex PCR; TCRdb has only the in-frame clones, and not every one. The D gene and trimming were derived from the DNA, and the V and J assignments and clone size from that table. The sample has approximately 350,000 clones, around 83% seen once. The germline V and J ends were trimmed by 7 bases and 2 bases, with 18 bases remaining between them. This CDR3 is 16 amino acids long. Looked up from germline, CDR1 is KGHDR and CDR2 is SFDVKD. This sample stems from a study of blood T cell repertoires in COVID-19. Study details: Samples taken during acute and convalescent COVID-19 were collected in the United States, Italy and Spain.

The chain has TRBV24-1 and TRBJ2-3, with a tentative D call TRBD2 (5 bases). The clonotype was recovered from a young man with active or convalescent COVID-19. The sample taken for sequencing was peripheral blood. CDR3 sequence reads: CATSKGANYDTDTQYF. In nucleotides, the CDR3 is TGTGCCACCAGCAAGGGAGCCAATTATGACACAGATACGCAGTATTTT.